This T cell receptor (beta chain) is from a study of cytomegalovirus exposure and HLA in healthy donors. Study-wide findings and caveats: Later, an analysis found that common viral pathogens appeared to be linked with several of the most significant clusters. The study listed some 160 cytomegalovirus-associated TCR beta chains. Most TCR sequences were seen very rarely across donors, but some public TCRs occurred in many.

Donors were nominally healthy when sampled, though unrecorded immune exposures were likely. This CDR3 region has 18 residues. J was trimmed by 0 bases and V by 4 bases; bases with no gene match: 14. The V gene's germline CDR1 is MNHNS and CDR2 SASEGT. A remark on this clone: Its target is unknown.

Primers included in the PCR were 60 Vbeta and 13 Jbeta primers. Assay: immunoSEQ multiplex PCR; the TCRdb copy retains only in-frame clones and omits some. The sample records about 140,000 clones, around 80% being singletons. Sequenced sample: PBMCs. The rearrangement joins TRBV6-1 to TRBJ1-2; 7 nucleotides match TRBD1. The TCR sequence derives from a woman between 40 and 50 years old in good health and CMV-seropositive. CDR3 loop: CASSARSDRALPNYGYTF. CDR3 DNA: TGTGCCAGCAGTGCCCGCAGTGACAGGGCTCTCCCTAACTATGGCTACACCTTC.